A single T cell receptor beta chain is shown here with its context. This CDR3 region has 17 residues. In germline, CDR1 is LNHDA, CDR2 SQIVND (reference sequence). V was pared by 4 bases and J by 3 bases, with 19 bases between. The entry originates in a study of T cell responses to AZD1222 COVID-19 vaccine. The protocol was immunoSEQ multiplex PCR, while the TCRdb copy is restricted to in-frame clones and leaves out a portion. Among roughly 100,000 clones, 93% were seen once, and the ten largest hold 5%. The gene calls are TRBV19 and TRBJ1-5; TRBD1 might be the D (5 bases). Sequences were derived from peripheral blood, sampled on day 0 of AZD1222 vaccination. This TCR was recovered from an adult in good health. The CDR3 spells CASSTHASGVANQPQHF. CDR3 DNA: TGTGCCAGTAGTACCCACGCCTCGGGGGTAGCCAATCAGCCCCAGCATTTT.